This TCR beta chain comes out of a study of shared clonotypes between healthy human individuals. Assay execution took place at the deep level. Every subset's genomic DNA went evenly onto several immunoSEQ plates. Replicate PCRs from sorted subsets contained around 200 ng DNA, which is around 30,000 T cell genomes. This table comes from immunoSEQ multiplex PCR, and its TCRdb copy is limited to in-frame clones, with some not included. The sample lists approximately 2,200,000 clones, about 93% occurring once. This clone was observed a handful of times. Naive CD8 cells lacked CD45RO and underwent positive selection for CCR7, leaving out terminally differentiated effector memory CD45RA+ cells. The donor cohort consisted entirely of Caucasian adults residing in Nashville, Tennessee. The CDR3 consists of 12 residues. Trimming removed 3 bases at V and 9 bases at J, with 9 bases between. Germline V CDR1 and CDR2: LNHDA, SQIVND (reference sequence).

This TCR was sampled from a man aged 18-30 years in good health. Some clones in this sample may be carry-over from other donors' samples. Material for sequencing was naive CD8+ T cells from PBMCs. The chain links TRBV19 to TRBJ1-5, with a tentative D call TRBD1 (5 bases). In DNA form, the CDR3 reads TGTGCCAGTAGTATCGGGGGTCGGCCCCAGCATTTT. It is translated as CASSIGGRPQHF.